These 25 T cell receptor beta chains originate from one sample sequenced in a study of vaccination and CD4 T cells after COVID-19. No cognate antigen is known for these TCRs. Treatment given: roughly 10-day PBMC culture with coronavirus spike peptide pools or control peptides (ViraFEST assay). Sequenced with the Oncomine TCR Beta short-read assay was DNA taken from cultured CD4+ T cells. One entry per CDR3 protein, called by TCRdb with MiXCR from the PCR reads. Here the sample spans thousands of distinct CDR3 sequences, approximately 42% being singletons. The sequencing sample was made of CD4+ T cells from blood, cultured in vitro. Receptors originate from a human donor who had recovered from COVID-19.

The gene calls are TRBV4-2 and TRBJ1-1; the D is unclear. Looked up from germline, CDR1 is LGHNA and CDR2 is YNFKEQ. V lost 2 bases, J lost 3 bases, and 10 bases lay in between. This CDR3 has 14 amino acids. The CDR3 sequence is CASSQPAEDTEAFF. In DNA form, the CDR3 reads TGTGCCAGCAGCCAACCCGCCGAGGACACTGAAGCTTTCTTT.

The chain combines TRBV4-3 with TRBJ1-6; D call uncertain. Germline CDR1 reads LGHNA; CDR2 reads YSLEER. The CDR3 contains 16 residues. The V end was cut by 0 bases, the J end by 5 bases, with 11 bases between. This CDR3 is CASSQDPPPNNSPLHF. The CDR3 DNA follows: TGCGCCAGCAGCCAAGATCCCCCGCCGAATAATTCACCCCTCCACTTT.

This chain links TRBV20-1 with TRBJ2-7, with 9 bases identical to TRBD1. Per the germline V gene, CDR1 is DFQATT and CDR2 is SNEGSKA (reference sequence). The CDR3 has 15 amino acids. V lost 5 bases and J lost 0; bases outside the gene matches: 8. The CDR3 loop reads CSAERDRESSYEQYF. DNA for the CDR3: TGCAGTGCTGAGCGGGACAGGGAGAGCTCCTACGAGCAGTACTTC.

The rearrangement links TRBV6-1 to TRBJ2-6, with TRBD2 as a possible D gene (6 bases). This CDR3 contains 16 residues. Germline V gene lookup returns CDR1 MNHNS and CDR2 SASEGT. Trimming stripped 8 bases from V and 0 bases from J, with 14 bases between. The CDR3 loop is CASYSGGISGANVLTF. CDR3 DNA: TGTGCCAGCTACTCCGGAGGGATCTCTGGGGCCAACGTCCTGACTTTC.

This clonotype turned up a few times. The J gene is TRBJ2-5, the V gene TRBV24-1, with D possibly being TRBD1 (5 bases). Trimming cost V 9 bases and J 1 base, with 11 bases left between them. Germline-derived CDR1 and CDR2 are KGHDR and SFDVKD. This CDR3 has 13 residues. The CDR3 DNA follows: TGTGCCACCCGAGACAGCCGCCAAGAGACCCAGTACTTC. This translates into CATRDSRQETQYF.

The chain is built from TRBV5-1 and TRBJ2-5, with TRBD2 matching 10 bases. Losses at the gene ends were 1 base for V and 3 bases for J; bases not matched to a gene: 0. The CDR3 length is 14 residues. Germline values: CDR1 SGHRS, CDR2 YFSETQ. This CDR3 reads CASSLTSGEETQYF. CDR3 nucleotide sequence: TGCGCCAGCAGCTTGACTAGCGGGGAAGAGACCCAGTACTTC.

This chain joins TRBV7-3 and TRBJ2-1, with 8 bases that match TRBD2. The junction had 6 bases not matched to a gene; V was cut back by 0 bases and J by 5 bases. CDR1 and CDR2 from the germline V gene are SGHTA and FQGTGA. The CDR3 runs to 16 residues. CDR3: CASSLTGTRYNNEQFF. DNA of the CDR3: TGTGCCAGCAGCTTAACCGGGACTAGATACAACAATGAGCAGTTCTTC.

This clonotype was seen a few times. This chain joins TRBV4-3 and TRBJ2-5, with TRBD2 matching 11 bases. The CDR3 is 16 residues long. The germline CDR1 and CDR2 sequences are LGHNA and YSLEER. V lost 1 base and J lost 4; bases outside the gene matches: 5. CDR3 region: CASSQAQGTSGETQYF. The CDR3 DNA follows: TGCGCCAGCAGCCAAGCGCAGGGGACTAGCGGAGAGACCCAGTACTTC.

This clonotype was detected only once. The chain uses TRBV24-1 and TRBJ1-5, with 8 positions matching TRBD1. V was clipped by 4 bases and J by 3 bases; unmatched bases: 10. Germline V lookup: CDR1 KGHDR, CDR2 SFDVKD. This CDR3 region has 17 residues. DNA of the CDR3: TGTGCCACCAGTGACCCTAGACAGGGGTTTGACAATCAGCCCCAGCATTTT. Translation: CATSDPRQGFDNQPQHF.

Concerning this clonotype itself: A read error is likely, as this CDR3 ends without the conserved phenylalanine or tryptophan. The chain recombines TRBV12-3 or TRBV12-4 with TRBJ2-7; a possible D gene is TRBD2 (6 bases). The V gene lost 5 bases and the J gene lost 2 bases, with 13 bases spanning the gap. This CDR3 is built from 14 residues. CDR3 loop: CASSISGLTYEQYS. CDR3 coding DNA: TGTGCCAGCAGTATAAGCGGGCTCACCTACGAGCAGTACTCC.

This clonotype was found a few times. Here the CDR3 DNA reads TGCAGTGCCAAACACAACCCGGGAAGCACAGATACGCAGTATTTT. It translates to CSAKHNPGSTDTQYF. This sequence joins TRBV20-1 and TRBJ2-3, with a possible D match to TRBD2 (5 bases). The germline gives CDR1 DFQATT, CDR2 SNEGSKA (reference sequence). Trimming removed 6 bases at V and 0 bases at J, with 16 bases between. This CDR3 comprises 15 residues.

Concerning this clonotype itself: One end of the junction does not line up with germline, which may come from a read error. This sequence joins TRBV12-3 or TRBV12-4 and TRBJ2-7; possibly TRBD1 or TRBD2 for D (5 bases each). The CDR3 spans 14 residues. CDR3 DNA: TGTGCCAGCAGTTTAGTAGGGACGGTCTACGGGCAGTACTTC. Translated: CASSLVGTVYGQYF.

This chain joins TRBV7-9 and TRBJ2-1, with 9 bases aligning to TRBD2. Germline-derived CDR1 and CDR2 are SEHNR and FQNEAQ (reference sequence). CDR3 size: 17 residues. J gave up 10 bases and V 5 bases, and 18 bases lay outside the gene matches. The DNA for the CDR3 is TGTGCCAGCAGCCCGACGGGGGTTAGCGGGAGCCGCGGAGAGCAGTTCTTC. Translated: CASSPTGVSGSRGEQFF.

By proportion, this clonotype is large. V usage is TRBV7-6 and J usage is TRBJ2-7; unclear D gene. The CDR3 runs 11 residues. Germline assignment: CDR1 SGHVS and CDR2 FNYEAQ. V lost 1 base to trimming and J lost 6 bases, with 4 bases between them. The CDR3 loop reads CASSLVAEQYF. The CDR3, as DNA: TGTGCCAGCAGCTTAGTGGCCGAGCAGTACTTC. Together with reference TRBV7-6 and TRBJ2-7, the CDR3 gives the full variable domain: GAGVSQSPRYKVTKRGQDVALRCDPISGHVSLYWYRQALGQGPEFLTYFNYEAQQDKSGLPNDRFSAERPEGSISTLTIQRTEQRDSAMYRCASSLVAEQYFGPGTRLTVT.

This chain uses TRBV6-4 with TRBJ2-3, with D possibly being TRBD1 or TRBD2 (5 bases each). V lost 6 bases, J lost 6 bases, and 16 bases lay in between. Germline V gene lookup returns CDR1 MRHNA and CDR2 SNTAGT. The CDR3 runs to 14 residues. The CDR3 protein is CASSPERGLDTQYF. DNA for the CDR3: TGTGCCAGCAGCCCCGAGAGGGGCCTTGATACGCAGTATTTT.

The chain is built from TRBV7-9 and TRBJ1-1; unclear D gene. The CDR3 is 13 residues long. Trimming left V 2 bases short and J 1 base short, with 5 bases between. CDR1 SEHNR and CDR2 FQNEAQ come from the germline V gene (reference sequence). The CDR3 DNA reads TGTGCCAGCAGCTTAACGGGGAACACTGAAGCTTTCTTT. This translates into CASSLTGNTEAFF. The full variable domain, in which reference TRBV7-9 and TRBJ1-1 provide the parts outside the CDR3, is DTGVSQNPRHKITKRGQNVTFRCDPISEHNRLYWYRQTLGQGPEFLTYFQNEAQLEKSRLLSDRFSAERPKGSFSTLEIQRTEQGDSAMYLCASSLTGNTEAFFGQGTRLTVV.

J is TRBJ1-1 and V is TRBV30; 7 nucleotides line up with TRBD1. CDR3 length: 15 residues. The V gene's germline CDR1 is GTSNPN and CDR2 SVGIG (reference sequence). Germline trimming cut 4 bases from V and 7 bases from J; bases unmatched to any gene: 15. The CDR3 loop reads CAWIRDRVRWDEAFF. CDR3 DNA sequence: TGTGCCTGGATTCGAGACAGGGTGAGATGGGATGAAGCTTTCTTT. Drawing the rest from reference TRBV30 and TRBJ1-1, the complete variable domain is SQTIHQWPATLVQPVGSPLSLECTVEGTSNPNLYWYRQAAGRGLQLLFYSVGIGQISSEVPQNLSASRPQDRQFILSSKKLLLSDSGFYLCAWIRDRVRWDEAFFGQGTRLTVV.

This chain uses TRBV5-1 with TRBJ1-5; 7 nucleotides agree with TRBD1. Germline CDR1 SGHRS, CDR2 YFSETQ. Trimming at V came to 0 bases and at J to 0 bases, leaving 9 bases not matched to a gene. CDR3 length equals 18 residues. The CDR3 DNA sequence: TGCGCCAGCAGCTTGGGGACAGGAGGAGACTATAGCAATCAGCCCCAGCATTTT. It specifies CASSLGTGGDYSNQPQHF.

This clonotype has more than one count but fewer than ten. The chain couples TRBV18 to TRBJ1-1, with no clear D. Trimming pared 5 bases from V and 0 bases from J, leaving 19 bases between. The CDR3 runs to 17 residues. Per germline, CDR1 KGHSH and CDR2 LQKENI. CDR3 residues: CASSFRAVQTMNTEAFF. The CDR3 nucleotides read TGTGCCAGCTCATTTCGGGCTGTACAGACCATGAACACTGAAGCTTTCTTT.

This clonotype occurred a few times. This chain uses TRBV7-3 with TRBJ2-5; D gene uncertain. The V end was cut by 5 bases, the J end by 4 bases, with 8 bases between. This CDR3 is 12 amino acids long. Germline CDR1 is SGHTA and CDR2 is FQGTGA. The CDR3 spells CASSEQGETQYF. The CDR3 DNA is TGTGCCAGCAGCGAACAAGGAGAGACCCAGTACTTC. Using reference TRBV7-3 and TRBJ2-5 for the parts outside the CDR3, the full variable domain is GAGVSQTPSNKVTEKGKYVELRCDPISGHTALYWYRQSLGQGPEFLIYFQGTGAADDSGLPNDRFFAVRPEGSVSTLKIQRTERGDSAVYLCASSEQGETQYFGPGTRLLVL.

This clonotype was observed a few times. The chain joins TRBV19 to TRBJ1-1; TRBD1 matches 10 bases. V trimming: 4 bases; J trimming: 5 bases; junction bases outside the gene matches: 7. Germline CDR1 and CDR2: LNHDA and SQIVND (reference sequence). The CDR3 covers 15 residues. The DNA for the CDR3 is TGTGCCAGTAGTACCGGACAGGGGGAATATACTGAAGCTTTCTTT. It translates to CASSTGQGEYTEAFF.

CDR3 DNA: TGTGCCTGGAGTGTAGTGTACAGGCAAGCTTTCTTT. Translated, it gives CAWSVVYRQAFF. The chain recombines TRBV30 with TRBJ1-1; D may be TRBD1 (5 bases). Germline V CDR1 and CDR2: GTSNPN, SVGIG (reference sequence). The CDR3 extends over 12 amino acids. The V gene lost 0 bases and the J gene lost 9 bases, with 11 bases spanning the gap.

The rearrangement uses TRBV18 and TRBJ2-6, with D maybe TRBD1 (5 bases). Germline assignment: CDR1 KGHSH and CDR2 LQKENI. This CDR3 region has 17 residues. V was cut by 5 bases and J by 3 bases, with 17 bases left in between. The CDR3 region has the DNA TGTGCCAGCTCATCGTACTCCAGGGTTGGTGGGGCCAACGTCCTGACTTTC. This translates into CASSSYSRVGGANVLTF.

The chain combines TRBV28 with TRBJ1-2, with TRBD1 as a possible D gene (5 bases). CDR3 length: 17 residues. Germline-derived CDR1 and CDR2 are MDHEN and SYDVKM. V lost 5 bases, J lost 2 bases, and 21 bases lay in between. The CDR3 spells CASSIPGPLPANYGYTF. The CDR3 DNA is TGTGCCAGCAGTATCCCGGGACCGTTACCGGCCAACTATGGCTACACCTTC.

This sequence joins TRBV7-9 and TRBJ1-3; D is unclear. The CDR3 has 15 residues. Germline CDR1 SEHNR, CDR2 FQNEAQ (reference sequence). V was trimmed by 7 bases and J by 0 bases, leaving 13 bases between them. The CDR3 DNA sequence: TGTGCCAGCACGCCGGACCGAAGCTCTGGAAACACCATATATTTT. It encodes CASTPDRSSGNTIYF.